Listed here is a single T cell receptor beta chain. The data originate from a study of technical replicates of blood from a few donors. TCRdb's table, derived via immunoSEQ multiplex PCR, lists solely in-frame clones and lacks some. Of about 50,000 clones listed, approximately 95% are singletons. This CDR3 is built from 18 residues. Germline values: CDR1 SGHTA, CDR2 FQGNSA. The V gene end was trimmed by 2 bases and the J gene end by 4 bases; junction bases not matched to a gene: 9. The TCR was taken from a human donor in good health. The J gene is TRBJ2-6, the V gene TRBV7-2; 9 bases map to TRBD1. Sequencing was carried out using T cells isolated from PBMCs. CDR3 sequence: CASSLTLQGAAGANVLTF. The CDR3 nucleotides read TGTGCCAGCAGCTTAACGTTACAGGGGGCAGCGGGGGCCAACGTCCTGACTTTC.